Below are 13 T cell receptor beta chains sequenced from a single sample in a study of blood T cell repertoires in COVID-19. Produced via immunoSEQ multiplex PCR; TCRdb's table is partial and in-frame only. The sample records roughly 480,000 clones, roughly nine tenths being singletons. Sequencing was done on a sample of peripheral blood. These receptors were obtained from a man younger than 30 with COVID-19, enrolled during active disease.

The chain is built from TRBV6-5 and TRBJ1-4, with D tentatively TRBD1 (5 bases). The CDR3 runs to 13 residues. CDR1 is MNHEY and CDR2 is SVGAGI in the germline V gene. The V end lost 8 bases, the J end lost 4 bases, and 11 bases lay between the germline ends. CDR3 sequence reads: CASGAAYNEKLFF. DNA of the CDR3: TGTGCCAGCGGGGCCGCCTATAATGAAAAACTGTTTTTT.

The gene calls are TRBV2 and TRBJ1-2, with 8 bases identical to TRBD1. V trimming: 5 bases; J trimming: 3 bases; junction bases outside the gene matches: 8. The CDR3 runs to 15 residues. Looked up from germline, CDR1 is SNHLY and CDR2 is FYNNEI. The CDR3 DNA is TGTGCCAGCAGTCCCCTCGGGACAGGTGACTATGGCTACACCTTC. Its protein is CASSPLGTGDYGYTF.

The CDR3 DNA follows: TGTGCCAGTAGTATAGGGACAGGGACCCCAGAGACCCAGTACTTC. Translation: CASSIGTGTPETQYF. The J gene is TRBJ2-5, the V gene TRBV19; 8 bases match TRBD1. The CDR3 is 15 amino acids. V was clipped by 1 base and J by 4 bases; unmatched bases: 5. CDR1 is LNHDA and CDR2 is SQIVND in the germline V gene (reference sequence).

Notes on this clone: Other DNA sequences in this sample translate to the same CDR3. The V and J genes are TRBV11-2 and TRBJ2-1; tentatively, D is TRBD2 (5 bases). V gave up 3 bases and J gave up 10 bases, with 10 bases separating them. This CDR3 spans 12 amino acids. Per the germline V gene, CDR1 is SGHAT and CDR2 is FQNNGV. CDR3 nucleotide sequence: TGTGCCAGCAGCTTCGAGGGCCACGAGCAGTTCTTC. Protein sequence: CASSFEGHEQFF.

This chain uses TRBV11-2 with TRBJ1-5, with a tentative D call TRBD1 (5 bases). V was trimmed by 1 base and J by 1 base, leaving 8 bases between them. The germline V gene encodes CDR1 SGHAT and CDR2 FQNNGV. The CDR3 is 15 amino acids. CDR3 sequence (DNA): TGTGCCAGCAGCTTAGGGGGACTGAGCAATCAGCCCCAGCATTTT. Translating gives CASSLGGLSNQPQHF.

For the CDR3, the DNA is TGTGCCAGCGCGTTGGGACAGTGGACCTACGAGCAGTACTTC. Its protein product is CASALGQWTYEQYF. The chain links TRBV6-5 to TRBJ2-7; 7 nucleotides agree with TRBD1. The CDR3 spans 14 residues. The V segment lost 8 bases and the J segment 2 bases; nucleotides outside the gene matches: 9. Germline-derived CDR1 and CDR2 are MNHEY and SVGAGI.

The V gene is TRBV5-6, the J gene TRBJ2-7; possibly TRBD1 for D (6 bases). V lost 2 bases to trimming and J lost 9 bases, with 9 bases between them. The CDR3 totals 11 residues. The V gene's germline CDR1 is SGHDT and CDR2 YYEEEE. Here the CDR3 reads CASSFEGGQYF. CDR3 nucleotides: TGTGCCAGCAGCTTCGAAGGGGGGCAGTACTTC. The variable domain in full, completed from reference TRBV5-6 and TRBJ2-7, reads DAGVTQSPTHLIKTRGQQVTLRCSPKSGHDTVSWYQQALGQGPQFIFQYYEEEERQRGNFPDRFSGHQFPNYSSELNVNALLLGDSALYLCASSFEGGQYFGPGTRLTVT.

CDR3 nucleotide sequence: TGTGCCAGCAGTGCTAGCGGGAGGACCGGGGAGCTGTTTTTT. It yields the protein CASSASGRTGELFF. V and J are TRBV2 and TRBJ2-2; 11 bases are shared with TRBD2. J was trimmed by 5 bases and V by 4 bases; bases with no gene match: 0. Germline values: CDR1 SNHLY, CDR2 FYNNEI. The CDR3 is made up of 14 amino acids.

CDR3 coding DNA: TGTGCCAGCAGGGACAGGGCGGGCTATGGCTACACCTTC. Translated, it gives CASRDRAGYGYTF. The rearrangement uses TRBV6-5 and TRBJ1-2; 8 bases match TRBD1. Germline V gives CDR1 MNHEY, CDR2 SVGAGI. The CDR3 loop spans 13 amino acids. V lost 6 bases to trimming and J lost 4 bases; unmatched junction nucleotides: 4.

The J gene is TRBJ1-5, the V gene TRBV12-3 or TRBV12-4; TRBD1 aligns across 8 bases. The junction had 2 bases not matched to a gene; V was cut back by 8 bases and J by 2 bases. The CDR3 is 13 amino acids. CDR3 nucleotides: TGTGCCAGCTCGGACAGGGGCAATCAGCCCCAGCATTTT. It codes for CASSDRGNQPQHF.

The chain combines TRBV7-9 with TRBJ2-6; D is possibly TRBD1 (5 bases). Between the trimmed V and J ends, which lost 2 bases and 1 base, there was a span of 15 bases. The germline CDR1 and CDR2 sequences are SEHNR and FQNEAQ (reference sequence). The CDR3 length is 18 residues. The CDR3 loop is CASSLRRPRESGANVLTF. For the CDR3, the DNA is TGTGCCAGCAGCTTAAGACGCCCCAGGGAATCTGGGGCCAACGTCCTGACTTTC.

The chain employs TRBV5-1 and TRBJ2-5, with D tentatively TRBD2 (7 bases). From germline, CDR1 is SGHRS and CDR2 YFSETQ. Trimming stripped 3 bases from V and 3 bases from J, with 18 bases between. The CDR3 has 16 residues. Here the CDR3 DNA reads TGCGCCAGCAGCTCCCGGCTAGGAGGGGGGGAAGAGACCCAGTACTTC. Protein: CASSSRLGGGEETQYF. The full variable domain, completed using reference TRBV5-1 and TRBJ2-5, is KAGVTQTPRYLIKTRGQQVTLSCSPISGHRSVSWYQQTPGQGLQFLFEYFSETQRNKGNFPGRFSGRQFSNSRSEMNVSTLELGDSALYLCASSSRLGGGEETQYFGPGTRLLVL.

The chain uses TRBV7-6 and TRBJ2-7; TRBD1 matches at 8 bases. Germline trimming cut 5 bases from V and 6 bases from J; bases unmatched to any gene: 6. Germline loops: CDR1 SGHVS, CDR2 FNYEAQ. CDR3 length: 13 residues. In DNA form, the CDR3 reads TGTGCCAGCAGCGAGATGACAGGGGTCGAGCAGTACTTC. Its protein product is CASSEMTGVEQYF.